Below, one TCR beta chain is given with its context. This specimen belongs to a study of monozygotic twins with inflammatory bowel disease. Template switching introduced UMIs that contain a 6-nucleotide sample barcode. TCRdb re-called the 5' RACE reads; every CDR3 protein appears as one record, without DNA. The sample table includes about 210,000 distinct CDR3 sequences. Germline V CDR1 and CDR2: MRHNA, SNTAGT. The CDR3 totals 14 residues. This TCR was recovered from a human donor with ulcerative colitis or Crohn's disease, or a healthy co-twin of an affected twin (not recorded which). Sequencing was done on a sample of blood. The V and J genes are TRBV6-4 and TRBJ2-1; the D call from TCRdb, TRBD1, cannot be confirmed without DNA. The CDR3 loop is CASSVYGRGDEQFF.